A single sample is the source of the 22 T cell receptor beta chains below, sequenced in a study of CD8 T cells in Susac syndrome. A quantity of about 0.45 to 1 ug RNA underwent reverse transcription using random hexamers. TCRdb reprocessed the immunoSEQ multiplex PCR reads with MiXCR, giving one entry per CDR3 protein. The data contain some 180,000 distinct CDR3 sequences, just under 95% of them singletons. The sample comprised CD4+ T cells from PBMCs. Source of these receptors: a human donor with Susac syndrome.

The chain uses TRBV3-1 and TRBJ2-5; unclear D gene. This CDR3 has 15 residues. Per germline, CDR1 LGHDT and CDR2 YNNKEL (reference sequence). Trimming shortened V by 1 base and J by 4 bases, and 13 bases separated the two germline ends. CDR3 sequence (DNA): TGTGCCAGCAGCCAAGGGGTGGTGCGACGAGAGACCCAGTACTTC. It yields the protein CASSQGVVRRETQYF.

The chain combines TRBV5-1 with TRBJ2-1; 14 bases are a match to TRBD2. Germline CDR1 reads SGHRS; CDR2 reads YFSETQ. The CDR3 has 14 residues. V was clipped by 7 bases and J by 4 bases; unmatched bases: 1. The CDR3 loop reads CASRLAGGYNEQFF. CDR3 coding DNA: TGCGCCAGCCGACTAGCGGGAGGGTACAATGAGCAGTTCTTC.

The genes are TRBV30 and TRBJ1-5; 7 bases are shared with TRBD1. V lost 1 base, J lost 7 bases, and 7 bases stayed unmatched. This CDR3 region has 14 residues. Germline V gives CDR1 GTSNPN, CDR2 SVGIG (reference sequence). CDR3 sequence reads: CAWSGGTVRQPQHF. CDR3 coding DNA: TGTGCCTGGAGTGGCGGGACAGTCCGCCAGCCCCAGCATTTT. The variable domain in full, completed from reference TRBV30 and TRBJ1-5, reads SQTIHQWPATLVQPVGSPLSLECTVEGTSNPNLYWYRQAAGRGLQLLFYSVGIGQISSEVPQNLSASRPQDRQFILSSKKLLLSDSGFYLCAWSGGTVRQPQHFGDGTRLSIL.

The chain uses TRBV10-3 and TRBJ2-7, with D uncertain. Trimming took 7 bases from V and 6 from J, leaving 10 bases between them. CDR1 and CDR2 (germline): ENHRY, SYGVKD. The CDR3 contains 11 residues. The CDR3 DNA is TGTGCCATCAAGGGCGACGCCGAGCAGTACTTC. Its translation is CAIKGDAEQYF.

This chain joins TRBV20-1 and TRBJ1-1; TRBD1 might be the D (5 bases). This CDR3 has 14 amino acids. Deletions cut 6 bases from V and 0 bases from J, with 14 bases between. Germline V gene lookup returns CDR1 DFQATT and CDR2 SNEGSKA (reference sequence). CDR3 bases: TGCAGTGCCACTAGGGACCGGGTGAACACTGAAGCTTTCTTT. Residues: CSATRDRVNTEAFF.

The V and J genes are TRBV12-3 or TRBV12-4 and TRBJ1-1; tentatively, D is TRBD1 (5 bases). The CDR3 length is 13 residues. V lost 3 bases and J 6 bases, leaving 11 bases between the germline ends. The chain's CDR3 is CASSFGGVSEAFF. CDR3 in DNA: TGTGCCAGCAGTTTTGGGGGGGTGTCTGAAGCTTTCTTT.

This chain connects TRBV18 to TRBJ1-5; D gene unclear. Between the trimmed V and J ends, which lost 4 bases and 5 bases, there was a span of 18 bases. The CDR3 sequence is 16 residues long. Germline V gives CDR1 KGHSH, CDR2 LQKENI. The CDR3 here is CASSRTPGAGDQPQHF. The DNA for the CDR3 is TGTGCCAGCTCACGTACCCCCGGCGCAGGCGATCAGCCCCAGCATTTT. The whole variable domain, remainder taken from reference TRBV18 and TRBJ1-5, is NAGVMQNPRHLVRRRGQEARLRCSPMKGHSHVYWYRQLPEEGLKFMVYLQKENIIDESGMPKERFSAEFPKEGPSILRIQQVVRGDSAAYFCASSRTPGAGDQPQHFGDGTRLSIL.

V usage is TRBV5-1 and J usage is TRBJ2-5; D uncertain. There are 15 residues in the CDR3. CDR1 is SGHRS and CDR2 is YFSETQ in the germline V gene. V was trimmed by 4 bases and J by 5 bases, leaving 18 bases between them. CDR3 sequence reads: CASSPRSPQRETQYF. CDR3 bases: TGCGCCAGCAGCCCCCGCTCACCCCAGAGGGAGACCCAGTACTTC.

The CDR3 reads CASRAIAYEQFF. The CDR3 DNA reads TGTGCCAGCAGAGCTATAGCGTATGAGCAGTTCTTC. The V and J genes are TRBV2 and TRBJ2-1, with a possible D match to TRBD2 (5 bases). CDR1 is SNHLY, CDR2 FYNNEI, per germline. V was clipped by 6 bases and J by 8 bases, with 11 bases between them. The CDR3 covers 12 residues.

V gene TRBV5-5 combines with J gene TRBJ2-2; D is unresolved. The germline V gene encodes CDR1 SGHKS and CDR2 YYEKEE (reference sequence). This CDR3 spans 14 amino acids. With 5 bases removed from V and 2 bases from J, the gap between germline ends came to 10 bases. The CDR3 DNA reads as TGTGCCAGCAGACTGGTAGGAAACACCGGGGAGCTGTTTTTT. It codes for CASRLVGNTGELFF.

This chain uses TRBV7-9 with TRBJ2-5; D perhaps matches TRBD2 (6 bases). Per germline, CDR1 SEHNR and CDR2 FQNEAQ (reference sequence). The V end lost 3 bases, the J end lost 4 bases, and 9 bases lay between the germline ends. The CDR3 is 13 amino acids. The CDR3 DNA sequence: TGTGCCAGCAGCTTTTCGGGAGTAGAGACCCAGTACTTC. It is translated as CASSFSGVETQYF.

The V gene is TRBV12-3 or TRBV12-4, the J gene TRBJ2-7, with 7 bases that match TRBD2. The junction had 8 bases not matched to a gene; V was cut back by 3 bases and J by 3 bases. The CDR3 has 15 amino acids. The CDR3 here is CASSFGLAALYEQYF. CDR3 coding DNA: TGTGCCAGCAGTTTTGGGCTAGCGGCGCTCTACGAGCAGTACTTC.

The J gene is TRBJ2-7, the V gene TRBV5-1; weak D call: TRBD1 (6 bases). This CDR3 spans 13 amino acids. Germline assignment: CDR1 SGHRS and CDR2 YFSETQ. Trimming stripped 4 bases from V and 6 bases from J, with 14 bases between. CDR3 sequence reads: CASSRAGTSEQYF. The DNA for the CDR3 is TGCGCCAGCAGCCGGGCCGGGACAAGCGAGCAGTACTTC.

The chain links TRBV20-1 to TRBJ1-1, with D unresolved. Between the trimmed V and J ends, which lost 5 bases and 1 base, there was a span of 14 bases. The CDR3 sequence is 14 residues long. From germline, CDR1 is DFQATT and CDR2 SNEGSKA (reference sequence). CDR3 DNA sequence: TGCAGTGCTCACCGGGGATCTGGGAACACTGAAGCTTTCTTT. This codes for CSAHRGSGNTEAFF.

This chain joins TRBV30 and TRBJ2-7; 7 nucleotides match TRBD1. Trimming at V came to 4 bases and at J to 1 base, leaving 4 bases not matched to a gene. CDR1 is GTSNPN, CDR2 SVGIG, per germline (reference sequence). This CDR3 is 13 amino acids long. CDR3 residues: CAWTVQGSYEQYF. The CDR3 DNA is TGTGCCTGGACTGTACAGGGGTCCTACGAGCAGTACTTC.

This chain links TRBV12-3 or TRBV12-4 with TRBJ2-7, with 11 positions matching TRBD2. Trimming at V came to 6 bases and at J to 9 bases, leaving 10 bases not matched to a gene. This CDR3 has 14 amino acids. The CDR3 reads CASSITQTSGVQYF. For the CDR3, the DNA is TGTGCCAGCAGCATAACCCAGACTAGCGGGGTGCAGTACTTC.

The J gene is TRBJ2-6, the V gene TRBV5-4, with D unresolved. In germline, CDR1 is SGHNT, CDR2 YYREEE (reference sequence). This CDR3 is built from 15 residues. Trimming removed 3 bases from V and 0 bases from J, with 7 bases in between. Written as DNA, the CDR3 is TGTGCCAGCAGCTCTGAGTACTCTGGGGCCAACGTCCTGACTTTC. It specifies CASSSEYSGANVLTF. Together with reference TRBV5-4 and TRBJ2-6, the CDR3 gives the full variable domain: ETGVTQSPTHLIKTRGQQVTLRCSSQSGHNTVSWYQQALGQGPQFIFQYYREEENGRGNFPPRFSGLQFPNYSSELNVNALELDDSALYLCASSSEYSGANVLTFGAGSRLTVL.

The CDR3 loop reads CASSVVSGSDEQYF. The CDR3 coding sequence is TGTGCCAGCAGTGTTGTTAGCGGGAGCGACGAGCAGTACTTC. The chain joins TRBV6-1 to TRBJ2-7, with TRBD2 matching over 9 bases. Germline CDR1 reads MNHNS; CDR2 reads SASEGT. CDR3 length: 14 amino acids. V dropped 4 bases and J dropped 5; count of bases not matched to a gene: 6.

CDR3 coding DNA: TGCGCCAGCAGTCAAAGGGGTATGAGGGACAAGGGCTACACCTTC. Its protein product is CASSQRGMRDKGYTF. The chain combines TRBV23-1 with TRBJ1-2; a weak D match, TRBD1 (6 bases). TRBV23-1 is sorted into the ORF group, with uncertain function. The CDR3 is made up of 15 amino acids. V was trimmed by 2 bases and J by 8 bases, leaving 18 bases between them.

The J gene is TRBJ2-7, the V gene TRBV12-3 or TRBV12-4; 13 bases match TRBD2. The length of the CDR3 is 13 residues. V gave up 6 bases and J gave up 10 bases; unmatched junction bases: 6. This CDR3 reads CASSLGLAGDQYF. CDR3 in DNA: TGTGCCAGCAGCCTCGGACTAGCGGGAGACCAGTACTTC.

V and J are TRBV4-1 and TRBJ2-7; tentative D call: TRBD1 (6 bases). Germline values: CDR1 MGHRA, CDR2 YSYEKL. The V end lost 1 base, the J end lost 2 bases, and 9 bases lay between the germline ends. This CDR3 has 14 amino acids. In DNA, the CDR3 is TGCGCCAGCAGCCAAGTCCAGGGGACCTACGAGCAGTACTTC. Amino acids: CASSQVQGTYEQYF.

This chain connects TRBV23-1 to TRBJ1-5; tentative D call: TRBD1 (5 bases). TRBV23-1 is given ORF status, its function remaining uncertain. CDR3 size: 18 residues. V shed 0 bases and J shed 0 bases, with 15 bases lying between them. CDR3 coding DNA: TGCGCCAGCAGTCAATCCCGACAGTTGCTATATAGCAATCAGCCCCAGCATTTT. Translation gives CASSQSRQLLYSNQPQHF.